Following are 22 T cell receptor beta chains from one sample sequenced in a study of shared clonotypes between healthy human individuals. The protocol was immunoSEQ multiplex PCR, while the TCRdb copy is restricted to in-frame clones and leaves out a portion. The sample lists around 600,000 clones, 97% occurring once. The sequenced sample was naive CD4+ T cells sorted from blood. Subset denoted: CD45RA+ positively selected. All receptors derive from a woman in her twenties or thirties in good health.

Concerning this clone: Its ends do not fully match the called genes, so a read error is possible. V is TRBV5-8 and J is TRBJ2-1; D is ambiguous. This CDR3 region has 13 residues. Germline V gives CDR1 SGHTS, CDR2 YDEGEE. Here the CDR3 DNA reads TGTGCCAGCAGCTCCGACTCCTTCAATGAGCAGTTCTTC. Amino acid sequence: CASSSDSFNEQFF.

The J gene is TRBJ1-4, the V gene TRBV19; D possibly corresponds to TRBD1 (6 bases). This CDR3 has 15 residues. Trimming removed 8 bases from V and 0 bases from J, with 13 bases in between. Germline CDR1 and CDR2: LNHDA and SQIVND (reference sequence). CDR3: CASRTDRTTNEKLFF. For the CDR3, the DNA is TGTGCCAGTCGTACCGACAGGACAACTAATGAAAAACTGTTTTTT.

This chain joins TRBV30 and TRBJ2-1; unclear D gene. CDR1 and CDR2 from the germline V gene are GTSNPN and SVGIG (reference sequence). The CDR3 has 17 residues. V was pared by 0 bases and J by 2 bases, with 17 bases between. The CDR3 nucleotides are TGTGCCTGGAGTGTACAACTGGGCCTCAGACCCTACAATGAGCAGTTCTTC. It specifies CAWSVQLGLRPYNEQFF.

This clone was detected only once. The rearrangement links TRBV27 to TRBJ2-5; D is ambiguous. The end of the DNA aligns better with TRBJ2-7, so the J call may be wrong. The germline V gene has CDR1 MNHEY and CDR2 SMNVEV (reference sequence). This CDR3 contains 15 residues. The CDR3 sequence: CASGSSSRSGYEQYF. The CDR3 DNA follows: TGTGCCAGCGGTTCCTCCAGCCGGAGTGGCTACGAGCAGTACTTC.

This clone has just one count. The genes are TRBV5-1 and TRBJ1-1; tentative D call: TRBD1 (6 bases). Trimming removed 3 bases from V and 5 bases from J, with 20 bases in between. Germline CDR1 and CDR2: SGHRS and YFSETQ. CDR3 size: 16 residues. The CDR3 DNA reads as TGCGCCAGCAGCTCTGGGAGCGGGGGCGGGGAAACTGAAGCTTTCTTT. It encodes CASSSGSGGGETEAFF.

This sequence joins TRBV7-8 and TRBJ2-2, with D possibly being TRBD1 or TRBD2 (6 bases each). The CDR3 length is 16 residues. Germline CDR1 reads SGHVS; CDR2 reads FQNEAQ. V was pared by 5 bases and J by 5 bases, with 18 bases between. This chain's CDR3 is CASSAQGGVRTGELFF. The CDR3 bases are TGTGCCAGCAGCGCACAGGGAGGAGTGAGGACCGGGGAGCTGTTTTTT.

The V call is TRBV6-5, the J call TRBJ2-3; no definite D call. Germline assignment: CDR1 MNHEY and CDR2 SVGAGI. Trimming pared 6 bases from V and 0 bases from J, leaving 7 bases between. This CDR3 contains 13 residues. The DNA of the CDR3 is TGTGCCAGCAGCGGCGTCAGCACAGATACGCAGTATTTT. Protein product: CASSGVSTDTQYF.

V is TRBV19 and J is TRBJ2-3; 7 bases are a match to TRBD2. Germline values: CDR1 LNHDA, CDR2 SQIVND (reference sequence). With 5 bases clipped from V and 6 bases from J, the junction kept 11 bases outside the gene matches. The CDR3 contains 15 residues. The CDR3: CASSPTSEGRDTQYF. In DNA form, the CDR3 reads TGTGCCAGTAGTCCCACTAGCGAGGGTAGGGATACGCAGTATTTT.

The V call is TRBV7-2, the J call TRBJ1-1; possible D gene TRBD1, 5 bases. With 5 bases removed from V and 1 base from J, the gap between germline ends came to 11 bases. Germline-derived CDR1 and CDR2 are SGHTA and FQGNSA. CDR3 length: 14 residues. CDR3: CASSRGLTNTEAFF. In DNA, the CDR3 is TGTGCCAGCAGCCGGGGCCTAACGAACACTGAAGCTTTCTTT.

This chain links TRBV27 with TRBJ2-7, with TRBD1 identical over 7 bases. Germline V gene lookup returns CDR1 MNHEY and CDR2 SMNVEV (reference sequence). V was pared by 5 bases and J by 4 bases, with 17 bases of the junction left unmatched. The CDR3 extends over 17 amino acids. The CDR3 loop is CASSPTKTTGRGYEQYF. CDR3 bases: TGTGCCAGCAGTCCCACGAAGACGACAGGGAGAGGGTACGAGCAGTACTTC.

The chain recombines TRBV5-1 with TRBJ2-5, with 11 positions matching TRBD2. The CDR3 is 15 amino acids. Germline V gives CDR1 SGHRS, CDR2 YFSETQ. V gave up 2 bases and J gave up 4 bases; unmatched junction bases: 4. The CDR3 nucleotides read TGCGCCAGCAGCTTAACCGGACTAGCGGGAGAGACCCAGTACTTC. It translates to CASSLTGLAGETQYF.

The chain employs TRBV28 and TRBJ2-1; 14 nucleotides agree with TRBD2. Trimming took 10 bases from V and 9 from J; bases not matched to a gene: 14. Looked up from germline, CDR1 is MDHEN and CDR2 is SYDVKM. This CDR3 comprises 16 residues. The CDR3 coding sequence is TGTGCCACCCATCCCAGACTAGCGGGAGGGTCAGGTGAGCAGTTCTTC. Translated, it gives CATHPRLAGGSGEQFF.

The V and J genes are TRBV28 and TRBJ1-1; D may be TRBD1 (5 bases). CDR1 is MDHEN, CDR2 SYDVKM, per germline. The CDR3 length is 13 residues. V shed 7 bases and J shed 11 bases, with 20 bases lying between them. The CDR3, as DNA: TGTGCCAGCATCTCGGTGGATGGGGCCAGGGCTTTCTTT. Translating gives CASISVDGARAFF.

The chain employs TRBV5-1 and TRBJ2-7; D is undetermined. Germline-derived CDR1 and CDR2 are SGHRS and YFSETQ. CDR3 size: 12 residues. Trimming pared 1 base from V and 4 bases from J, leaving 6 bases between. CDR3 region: CASSLCRYEQYF. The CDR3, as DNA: TGCGCCAGCAGCTTGTGCCGGTACGAGCAGTACTTC.

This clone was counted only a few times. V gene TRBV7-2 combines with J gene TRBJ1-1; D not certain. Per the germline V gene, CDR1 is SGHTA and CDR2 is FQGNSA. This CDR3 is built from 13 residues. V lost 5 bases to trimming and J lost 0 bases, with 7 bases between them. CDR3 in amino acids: CASSLEVNTEAFF. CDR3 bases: TGTGCCAGCAGCCTAGAAGTGAACACTGAAGCTTTCTTT.

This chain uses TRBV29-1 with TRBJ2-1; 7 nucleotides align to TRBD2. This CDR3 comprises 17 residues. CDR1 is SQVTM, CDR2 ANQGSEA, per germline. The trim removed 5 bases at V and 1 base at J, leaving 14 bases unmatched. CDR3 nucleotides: TGCAGCGTTCCTAGGGAGGGGTCCTTAAAGTCCTACAATGAGCAGTTCTTC. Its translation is CSVPREGSLKSYNEQFF.

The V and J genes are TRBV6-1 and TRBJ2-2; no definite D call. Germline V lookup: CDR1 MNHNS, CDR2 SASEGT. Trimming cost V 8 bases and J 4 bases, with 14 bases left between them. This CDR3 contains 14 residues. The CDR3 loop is CASFLPWSTGELFF. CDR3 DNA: TGTGCCAGCTTCCTACCGTGGAGCACCGGGGAGCTGTTTTTT.

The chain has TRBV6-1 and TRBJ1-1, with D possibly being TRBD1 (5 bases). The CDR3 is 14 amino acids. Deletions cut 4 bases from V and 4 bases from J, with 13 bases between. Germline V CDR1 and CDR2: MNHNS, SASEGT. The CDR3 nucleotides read TGTGCCAGCAGTGCCCCGGACATTAGCACTGAAGCTTTCTTT. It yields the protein CASSAPDISTEAFF.

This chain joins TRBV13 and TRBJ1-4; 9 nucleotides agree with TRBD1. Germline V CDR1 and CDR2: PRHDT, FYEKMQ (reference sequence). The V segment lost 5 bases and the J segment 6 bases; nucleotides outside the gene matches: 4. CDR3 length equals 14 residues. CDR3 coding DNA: TGTGCCAGCAGCCGGGACAGGGAGGATGAAAAACTGTTTTTT. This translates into CASSRDREDEKLFF.

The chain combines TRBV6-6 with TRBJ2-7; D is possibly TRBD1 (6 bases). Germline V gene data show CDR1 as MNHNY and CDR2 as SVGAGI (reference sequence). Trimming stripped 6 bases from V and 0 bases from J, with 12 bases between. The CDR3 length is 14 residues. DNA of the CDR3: TGTGCCAGCAGAATGAGACAGGTCTCCTACGAGCAGTACTTC. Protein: CASRMRQVSYEQYF.

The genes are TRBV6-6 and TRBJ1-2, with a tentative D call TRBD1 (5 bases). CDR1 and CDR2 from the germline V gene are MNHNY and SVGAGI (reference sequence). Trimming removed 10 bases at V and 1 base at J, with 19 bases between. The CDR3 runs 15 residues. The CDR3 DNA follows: TGTGCCACCAGGGACGAATGGGGACTTAACTATGGCTACACCTTC. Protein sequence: CATRDEWGLNYGYTF.

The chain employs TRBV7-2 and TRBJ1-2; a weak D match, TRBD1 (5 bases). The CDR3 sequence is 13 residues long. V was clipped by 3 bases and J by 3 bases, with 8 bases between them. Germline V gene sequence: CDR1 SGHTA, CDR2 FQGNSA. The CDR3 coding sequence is TGTGCCAGCAGCTTTCCCAGGGACTATGGCTACACCTTC. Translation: CASSFPRDYGYTF. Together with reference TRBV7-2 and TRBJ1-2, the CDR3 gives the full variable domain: GAGVSQSPSNKVTEKGKDVELRCDPISGHTALYWYRQSLGQGLEFLIYFQGNSAPDKSGLPSDRFSAERTGGSVSTLTIQRTQQEDSAVYLCASSFPRDYGYTFGSGTRLTVV.